This T cell receptor beta chain was identified in a study of T-cell memory formation after mild COVID-19. Findings and limits, study-wide: Pre-infection memory held some responding clones, suggesting pre-existing cross-reactive T cells responded.

This CDR3 contains 14 residues. With 6 bases removed from V and 5 bases from J, the gap between germline ends came to 15 bases. The germline V gene encodes CDR1 LNHDA and CDR2 SQIVND (reference sequence). Using its own MiXCR run on the 5' RACE reads, TCRdb lists one record per CDR3 protein. The sample has some 440,000 distinct CDR3 sequences; about 23% are singletons. Comments on this clonotype: Its antigen is not known.

The chain links TRBV19 to TRBJ2-3, with D uncertain. The sequence derives from an adult woman who had mild COVID-19 (a few samples of this study predate the infection). Cell type and time point are not known. The sample taken for sequencing was PBMCs or a T cell subset sorted from them (not recorded which). This CDR3 is CASRSAHLKDTQYF. Here the CDR3 DNA reads TGTGCCAGTAGGAGCGCTCACCTTAAAGATACGCAGTATTTT.